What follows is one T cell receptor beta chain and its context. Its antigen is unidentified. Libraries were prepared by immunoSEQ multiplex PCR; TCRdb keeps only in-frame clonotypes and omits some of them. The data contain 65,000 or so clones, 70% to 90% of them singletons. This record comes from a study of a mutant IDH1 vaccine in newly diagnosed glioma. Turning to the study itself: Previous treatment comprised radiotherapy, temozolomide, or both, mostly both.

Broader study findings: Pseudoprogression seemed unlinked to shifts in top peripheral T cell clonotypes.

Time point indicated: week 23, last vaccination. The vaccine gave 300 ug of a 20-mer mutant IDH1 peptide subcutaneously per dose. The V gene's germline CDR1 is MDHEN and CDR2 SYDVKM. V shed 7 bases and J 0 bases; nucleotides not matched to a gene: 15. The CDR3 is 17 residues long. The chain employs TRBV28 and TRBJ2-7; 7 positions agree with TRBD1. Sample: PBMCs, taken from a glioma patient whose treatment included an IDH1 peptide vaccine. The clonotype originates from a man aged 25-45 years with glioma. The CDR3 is CASTPSLQGYFSYEQYF. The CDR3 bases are TGTGCCAGCACCCCCTCCTTACAGGGGTATTTCTCCTACGAGCAGTACTTC.